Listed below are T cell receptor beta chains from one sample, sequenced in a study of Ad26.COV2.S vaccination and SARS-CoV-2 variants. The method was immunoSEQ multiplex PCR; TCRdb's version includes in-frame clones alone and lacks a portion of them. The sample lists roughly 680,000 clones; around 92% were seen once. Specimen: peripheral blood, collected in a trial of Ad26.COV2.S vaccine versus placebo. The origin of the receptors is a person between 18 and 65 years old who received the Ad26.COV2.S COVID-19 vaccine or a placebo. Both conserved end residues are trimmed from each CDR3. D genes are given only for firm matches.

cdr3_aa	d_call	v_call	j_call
ASSPRLAGDHNEQF	TRBD2	TRBV11-2	TRBJ2-1
ASSIPSPTDNYGYT	.	TRBV19	TRBJ1-2
ASSVTGNPGANVLT	.	TRBV7-2	TRBJ2-6
ASRGQGVQPQH	TRBD1	TRBV2	TRBJ1-5
ASSSIWAPGELF	.	TRBV6-2/TRBV6-3	TRBJ2-2
ASSLTGDTEAF	TRBD1	TRBV3-1/TRBV3-2	TRBJ1-1
ASSLGSGLAGGRNIQY	TRBD2	TRBV7-2	TRBJ2-4
ASSYMVAKNIQY	.	TRBV6-6	TRBJ2-4
ASSPQGSNQPQH	.	TRBV18	TRBJ1-5
ASSVDSRYNEQF	.	TRBV5-6	TRBJ2-1
AWNDGSFYGYT	.	TRBV30	TRBJ1-2
ASSATANQPQH	.	TRBV10-2	TRBJ1-5
ASSKDGNTEAF	.	TRBV2	TRBJ1-1
ASSGGPGHRTDTQY	.	TRBV6-1	TRBJ2-3
ASSPLDEQF	.	TRBV7-9	TRBJ2-1
ASSSTRLYTGELF	.	TRBV25-1	TRBJ2-2
ATSDQFYEQY	.	TRBV24-1	TRBJ2-7
TSSQDEADPQETQY	.	TRBV1	TRBJ2-5
ASSTGVEQF	TRBD1	TRBV12-3/TRBV12-4	TRBJ2-1
ASSETPGGLAGGGNTDTQY	TRBD2	TRBV2	TRBJ2-3
ASSPPPGNTEAF	.	TRBV18	TRBJ1-1
AISTADQETQY	.	TRBV10-3	TRBJ2-5
ASSYGNEQF	.	TRBV12-3/TRBV12-4	TRBJ2-1
ASSENRVGGYGYT	.	TRBV2	TRBJ1-2
AWARGLQETQY	.	TRBV30	TRBJ2-5
ASSLGRPGGYT	.	TRBV7-2	TRBJ1-2
ASSLDRAPYEQY	TRBD1	TRBV18	TRBJ2-7
ASSISRSGAGELF	.	TRBV19	TRBJ2-2
ASSVDPSGTLDTQY	TRBD2	TRBV9	TRBJ2-3
ASSLATISEAF	.	TRBV7-9	TRBJ1-1
ASSSSDYGYT	.	TRBV13	TRBJ1-2
ATSDGPSYEQY	.	TRBV24-1	TRBJ2-7
ASSPQGGHQPQH	.	TRBV18	TRBJ1-5
ASSISGALGANVLT	.	TRBV19	TRBJ2-6
ASSSIIQRSYT	.	TRBV19	TRBJ1-2
ASSFNRAAGNTIY	.	TRBV5-6	TRBJ1-3
ASSQDQGVAIQY	TRBD1	TRBV4-2	TRBJ2-4
AISPDRDNQPQH	TRBD1	TRBV10-3	TRBJ1-5
ASSIRSGRDYEQY	.	TRBV19	TRBJ2-7
ASSLAPSYEQY	.	TRBV13	TRBJ2-7
ASSPVWGVEDTQY	.	TRBV3-1/TRBV3-2	TRBJ2-3
ASTGQGKNIQY	.	TRBV12-3/TRBV12-4	TRBJ2-4
ASSQVKVTTDNEQF	.	TRBV4-2	TRBJ2-1
ASSSDNYGYT	.	TRBV6-5	TRBJ1-2